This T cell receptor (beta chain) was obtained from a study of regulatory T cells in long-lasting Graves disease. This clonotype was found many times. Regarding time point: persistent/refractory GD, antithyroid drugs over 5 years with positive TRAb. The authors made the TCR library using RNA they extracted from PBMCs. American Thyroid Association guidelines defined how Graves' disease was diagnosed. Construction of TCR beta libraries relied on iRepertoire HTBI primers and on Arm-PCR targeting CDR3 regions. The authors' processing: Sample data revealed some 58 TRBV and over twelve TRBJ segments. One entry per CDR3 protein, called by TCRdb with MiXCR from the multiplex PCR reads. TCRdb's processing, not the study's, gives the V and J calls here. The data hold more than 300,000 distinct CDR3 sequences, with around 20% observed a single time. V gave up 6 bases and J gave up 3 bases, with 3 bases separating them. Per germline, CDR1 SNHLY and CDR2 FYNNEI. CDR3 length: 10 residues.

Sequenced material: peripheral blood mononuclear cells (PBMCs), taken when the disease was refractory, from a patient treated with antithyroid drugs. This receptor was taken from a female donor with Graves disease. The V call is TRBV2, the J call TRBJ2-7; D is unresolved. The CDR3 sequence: CASRDYEQYF. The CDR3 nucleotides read TGTGCCAGCAGAGACTACGAGCAGTACTTC.